This TCR beta chain was captured by sequencing in a study of CD8 T cells in ankylosing spondylitis. In this sample, this clonotype turned up many times. Its antigen is not known. TCR beta libraries were made by quantitative 5'-RACE with molecular barcodes. MiXCR, applied by TCRdb to the 5' RACE reads, yields one record per CDR3 protein. The sample records 210,000 or so distinct CDR3 sequences, roughly 8.2% being singletons. Trimming pared 7 bases from V and 3 bases from J, leaving 18 bases between. The germline gives CDR1 MDHEN, CDR2 SYDVKM. The CDR3 loop spans 15 amino acids. Study-wide points: Prior literature has documented some motif variants in synovial fluid and blood from reactive arthritis. CD8+ disease-linked clones were present at relatively low frequencies in blood. Matched ankylosing spondylitis synovial fluid reportedly contained a significantly enriched population of disease-linked clones.

The source material was blood, either unsorted or a sorted T cell fraction (not recorded which). This sequence joins TRBV28 and TRBJ1-2; D is uncertain. This clonotype was sampled from a female donor with ankylosing spondylitis or in good health (not recorded which). The CDR3 sequence is CASTLPGRRDYGYTF. The CDR3 DNA follows: TGTGCCAGCACCCTCCCCGGGCGTAGAGACTATGGCTACACCTTC.